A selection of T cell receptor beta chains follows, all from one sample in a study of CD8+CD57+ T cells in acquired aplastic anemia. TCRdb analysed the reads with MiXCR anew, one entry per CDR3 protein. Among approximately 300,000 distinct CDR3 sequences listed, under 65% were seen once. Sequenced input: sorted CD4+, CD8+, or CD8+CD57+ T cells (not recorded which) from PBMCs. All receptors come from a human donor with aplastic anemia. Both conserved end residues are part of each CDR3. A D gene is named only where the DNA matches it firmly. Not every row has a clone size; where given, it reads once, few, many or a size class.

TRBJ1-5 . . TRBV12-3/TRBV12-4 CASSWGRDTLGSNQPQHF TGTGCCAGCAGTTGGGGCCGGGACACCCTCGGAAGCAATCAGCCCCAGCATTTT
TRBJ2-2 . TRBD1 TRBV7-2 CASSLQLGRGTGELFF TGTGCCAGCAGCTTACAGCTGGGCAGGGGGACCGGGGAGCTGTTTTTT
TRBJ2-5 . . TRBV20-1 CSARGALQETQYF TGCAGTGCTAGGGGGGCCCTCCAAGAGACCCAGTACTTC
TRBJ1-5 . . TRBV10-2 CASSEWGKNQPQHF TGCGCCAGCAGTGAGTGGGGGAAGAATCAGCCCCAGCATTTT
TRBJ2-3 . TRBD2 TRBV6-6 CASSPFRGGATDTQYF TGTGCCAGCAGCCCATTTCGCGGGGGGGCCACAGATACGCAGTATTTT
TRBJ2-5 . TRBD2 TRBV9 CASSVESGRSEETQYF TGTGCCAGCAGCGTAGAGAGCGGGAGGTCGGAGGAGACCCAGTACTTC
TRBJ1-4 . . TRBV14 CASSPLGASGGLGPGLNEKLFF TGTGCCAGCAGCCCCCTGGGAGCTAGCGGGGGCCTTGGACCGGGGCTTAATGAAAAACTGTTTTTT
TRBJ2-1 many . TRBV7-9 CASSPGRRNNEQFF TGTGCCAGCAGCCCAGGACGGCGAAACAATGAGCAGTTCTTC
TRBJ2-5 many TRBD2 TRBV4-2 CASSYGTSGSVQETQYF TGTGCCAGCAGCTATGGGACTAGCGGGAGTGTCCAAGAGACCCAGTACTTC
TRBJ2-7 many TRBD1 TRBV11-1 CASSLDRGHTYEQYF TGTGCCAGCAGCCTCGACAGGGGGCACACCTACGAGCAGTACTTC
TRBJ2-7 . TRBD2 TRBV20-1 CSTGLAGYEQYF TGCAGTACCGGACTAGCGGGCTACGAGCAGTACTTC
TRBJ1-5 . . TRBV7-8 CASSLILGSNQPQHF TGTGCCAGCAGCTTGATCCTTGGGAGCAATCAGCCCCAGCATTTT
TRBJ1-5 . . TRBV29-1 CSVEVTANQPQHF TGCAGCGTTGAGGTGACAGCTAATCAGCCCCAGCATTTT